These 18 T cell receptor beta chains came from one sample sequenced in a study of shared clonotypes between healthy human individuals. The method was immunoSEQ multiplex PCR; TCRdb's version includes in-frame clones alone and lacks a portion of them. The sample lists 2.5 million or so clones, more than 90% occurring once. The specimen sequenced was naive CD4+ T cells sorted from blood. Stated subset: CD45RA+ positively selected. These receptor sequences come from a man aged 18 to 35 in good health.

Comments on this clone: This specimen includes other DNA sequences encoding the same CDR3. V and J are TRBV5-1 and TRBJ1-4; D unresolved. The V end was cut by 2 bases, the J end by 8 bases, with 13 bases between. The CDR3 contains 14 residues. The germline CDR1 and CDR2 sequences are SGHRS and YFSETQ. CDR3 sequence reads: CASSLGGLGEKLFF. CDR3 DNA: TGCGCCAGCAGCTTAGGAGGGTTGGGGGAAAAACTGTTTTTT. Together with reference TRBV5-1 and TRBJ1-4, the CDR3 gives the full variable domain: KAGVTQTPRYLIKTRGQQVTLSCSPISGHRSVSWYQQTPGQGLQFLFEYFSETQRNKGNFPGRFSGRQFSNSRSEMNVSTLELGDSALYLCASSLGGLGEKLFFGSGTQLSVL.

The genes are TRBV12-5 and TRBJ2-1, with D perhaps TRBD2 (8 bases). Per the germline V gene, CDR1 is LGHNT and CDR2 is FRNRAP. This CDR3 is 17 amino acids long. Between the trimmed V and J ends, which lost 8 bases and 4 bases, there was a span of 24 bases. CDR3 coding DNA: TGTGCTAGTATGAGGGGGCGCATAGCGGGGCGGTACAATGAGCAGTTCTTC. The encoded protein is CASMRGRIAGRYNEQFF.

This sequence joins TRBV30 and TRBJ1-6; no definite D call. Germline V gene data show CDR1 as GTSNPN and CDR2 as SVGIG (reference sequence). The length of the CDR3 is 13 residues. The V end lost 4 bases, the J end lost 9 bases, and 13 bases lay between the germline ends. The CDR3: CAWTAAIGSPLHF. The CDR3 DNA follows: TGTGCCTGGACGGCCGCCATAGGTTCACCCCTCCACTTT.

This chain connects TRBV2 to TRBJ1-6, with 7 bases identical to TRBD1. V lost 3 bases and J lost 9; bases outside the gene matches: 5. Germline CDR1 and CDR2: SNHLY and FYNNEI. CDR3 size: 14 residues. The CDR3 sequence: CASSDDRVVSPLHF. In DNA form, the CDR3 reads TGTGCCAGCAGTGACGACAGGGTGGTTTCACCCCTCCACTTT.

This clone was seen only once. The J gene is TRBJ2-7, the V gene TRBV28; D not resolved. V dropped 2 bases and J dropped 2 bases, with 7 bases sitting between them. This CDR3 has 13 amino acids. CDR1 and CDR2 (germline): MDHEN, SYDVKM. The CDR3 sequence: CASSLMSPYEQYF. CDR3 sequence (DNA): TGTGCCAGCAGTTTAATGAGTCCCTACGAGCAGTACTTC.

The J gene is TRBJ1-6, the V gene TRBV9, with D uncertain. The CDR3 runs to 16 residues. V gave up 0 bases and J gave up 0 bases, with 7 bases separating them. Germline CDR1 is SGDLS and CDR2 is YYNGEE. CDR3 loop: CASSVGASSYNSPLHF. Written as DNA, the CDR3 is TGTGCCAGCAGCGTAGGGGCAAGCTCCTATAATTCACCCCTCCACTTT.

The gene calls are TRBV4-1 and TRBJ1-5; no clear D gene. From germline, CDR1 is MGHRA and CDR2 YSYEKL. Trimming left V 0 bases short and J 1 base short, with 10 bases between. The CDR3 covers 16 residues. The CDR3 DNA reads as TGCGCCAGCAGCCAAGACCTGAGTACGAGCAATCAGCCCCAGCATTTT. The encoded protein is CASSQDLSTSNQPQHF.

The table lists this clone with a count of one. This chain connects TRBV5-1 to TRBJ1-2, with 8 bases aligning to TRBD1. The CDR3 consists of 14 residues. J was trimmed by 4 bases and V by 4 bases; bases with no gene match: 6. CDR1 is SGHRS, CDR2 YFSETQ, per germline. The CDR3 protein is CASSLSDRAYGYTF. CDR3 DNA: TGCGCCAGCAGCCTCTCGGACAGGGCCTATGGCTACACCTTC.

A word on this clone: Distinct nucleotide sequences in the sample also encode this CDR3. This rearrangement joins TRBV7-2 to TRBJ2-2; D remains ambiguous. Germline V CDR1 and CDR2: SGHTA, FQGNSA. Between the trimmed V and J ends, which lost 4 bases and 3 bases, there was a span of 12 bases. This CDR3 is built from 15 residues. CDR3 residues: CASSSGTGHTGELFF. The CDR3 DNA reads TGTGCCAGCAGCTCCGGAACCGGCCACACCGGGGAGCTGTTTTTT. Combining the CDR3 with reference TRBV7-2 and TRBJ2-2 gives the whole variable domain GAGVSQSPSNKVTEKGKDVELRCDPISGHTALYWYRQSLGQGLEFLIYFQGNSAPDKSGLPSDRFSAERTGGSVSTLTIQRTQQEDSAVYLCASSSGTGHTGELFFGEGSRLTVL.

This chain uses TRBV19 with TRBJ2-7; TRBD1 matches at 8 bases. The CDR3 consists of 15 residues. J was trimmed by 0 bases and V by 5 bases; bases with no gene match: 6. The germline V gene encodes CDR1 LNHDA and CDR2 SQIVND (reference sequence). Here the CDR3 DNA reads TGTGCCAGTAGTCCTTCGACAGGGGCCTCCTACGAGCAGTACTTC. It is translated as CASSPSTGASYEQYF.

The chain joins TRBV6-5 to TRBJ1-1; no definite D call. V was clipped by 0 bases and J by 1 base, with 9 bases between them. This CDR3 has 15 residues. Germline V gene sequence: CDR1 MNHEY, CDR2 SVGAGI. CDR3 coding DNA: TGTGCCAGCAGTTACTCGTGGCAGCAGAACACTGAAGCTTTCTTT. Its translation: CASSYSWQQNTEAFF.

With regard to this clone: In the same sample, other DNA sequences code for this CDR3. The chain is built from TRBV5-1 and TRBJ2-3; a possible D gene is TRBD2 (5 bases). The CDR3 is 14 residues long. The germline CDR1 and CDR2 sequences are SGHRS and YFSETQ. Trimming removed 6 bases at V and 0 bases at J, with 11 bases between. The DNA for the CDR3 is TGCGCCAGCACCCCTGGGAGAAGCACAGATACGCAGTATTTT. Translating it yields CASTPGRSTDTQYF.

This chain links TRBV6-5 with TRBJ1-2, with TRBD1 identical over 7 bases. Trimming took 0 bases from V and 8 from J; bases not matched to a gene: 12. CDR1 MNHEY and CDR2 SVGAGI come from the germline V gene. The CDR3 is 16 amino acids. In DNA, the CDR3 is TGTGCCAGCAGTTACTCGAATTCAGGGGGAATAAGGGGCTACACCTTC. Translating it yields CASSYSNSGGIRGYTF.

This sequence joins TRBV5-1 and TRBJ2-5, with TRBD1 identical over 9 bases. The J call may be incorrect, as the DNA end agrees better with TRBJ2-7. The CDR3 loop spans 19 amino acids. Germline V gene sequence: CDR1 SGHRS, CDR2 YFSETQ. The CDR3 coding sequence is TGCGCCAGCAGCTTGGCCGCGATCTACCTCCGGGACAGGGCGACCGAGCAGTACTTC. Protein sequence: CASSLAAIYLRDRATEQYF.

A remark on this clone: The sample holds other DNA sequences that translate to the same CDR3. The chain links TRBV5-1 to TRBJ1-1; D is undetermined. The CDR3 sequence is 15 residues long. From germline, CDR1 is SGHRS and CDR2 YFSETQ. The V and J ends lost 0 bases and 1 base respectively, with 10 bases between them. The chain's CDR3 is CASSLAAGSNTEAFF. CDR3 sequence (DNA): TGCGCCAGCAGCTTGGCCGCGGGTTCGAACACTGAAGCTTTCTTT.

This sequence joins TRBV5-1 and TRBJ1-1, with D maybe TRBD1 (6 bases). V lost 3 bases and J lost 4, with 16 bases in between. The germline V gene has CDR1 SGHRS and CDR2 YFSETQ. This CDR3 region has 15 residues. The CDR3 DNA is TGCGCCAGCAGCTCCGTGAGTCTGGACAGCACTGAAGCTTTCTTT. The encoded protein is CASSSVSLDSTEAFF.

The V and J genes are TRBV5-1 and TRBJ1-1; D ambiguous. V dropped 2 bases and J dropped 1 base, with 6 bases sitting between them. Germline V gives CDR1 SGHRS, CDR2 YFSETQ. The length of the CDR3 is 13 residues. This CDR3 reads CASSLRTNTEAFF. The CDR3 nucleotides are TGCGCCAGCAGCTTACGGACGAACACTGAAGCTTTCTTT.

The V and J genes are TRBV5-1 and TRBJ2-5; 10 bases are a match to TRBD2. Germline loops: CDR1 SGHRS, CDR2 YFSETQ. The J segment lost 4 bases and the V segment lost 0 bases, leaving 3 bases of the junction unmatched. CDR3 size: 15 residues. CDR3 amino acids: CASSLVASGRETQYF. Here the CDR3 DNA reads TGCGCCAGCAGCTTGGTCGCTAGCGGGAGAGAGACCCAGTACTTC.